This T cell receptor beta chain was obtained from a study of tumor-infiltrating lymphocytes in primary liver carcinoma. On the study more broadly: Lesions, classed as T1-T3 N0M0, spanned about 4.2 to 11 cm across. Productive TCRbeta reads per sample were roughly 3.5 to 7.13 million, not differing by tissue.

This clonotype was counted ten times or more. Synthesis of TCR beta cDNA was carried out from 500 ng total RNA with a constant-region primer. Modified slightly, ARM-PCR produced TCR beta libraries over three nested multiplex PCR rounds. For approximately 10 cycles apiece, the opening two PCR rounds ran with TRBV1-TRBV30 forward primers and a C-beta reverse primer. TCRdb re-derived calls from the multiplex PCR reads in MiXCR, one entry per CDR3 protein. The table has 60,000 or so distinct CDR3 sequences, about two thirds seen once. Co-extracted RNA and DNA came from 20-30 mg of unsorted bulk tissue. Every tumor yielded five separate sampled regions. V shed 0 bases and J 3 bases; nucleotides not matched to a gene: 7. Germline lookup yields CDR1 SEHNR and CDR2 FQNEAQ (reference sequence). This CDR3 is 19 amino acids long.

This sequence was found in a man aged 40-50 years with primary liver carcinoma and hepatitis B virus infection. J is TRBJ2-3 and V is TRBV7-9; TRBD2 matches at 15 bases. Sequenced sample: liver tumor tissue from sampling region 2. Subset reported: tumor region T2, inferior pole. For the CDR3, the DNA is TGTGCCAGCAGCTTAGCCCCGGGACTAGCGGGAGGTGGAACAGATACGCAGTATTTT. It encodes CASSLAPGLAGGGTDTQYF.